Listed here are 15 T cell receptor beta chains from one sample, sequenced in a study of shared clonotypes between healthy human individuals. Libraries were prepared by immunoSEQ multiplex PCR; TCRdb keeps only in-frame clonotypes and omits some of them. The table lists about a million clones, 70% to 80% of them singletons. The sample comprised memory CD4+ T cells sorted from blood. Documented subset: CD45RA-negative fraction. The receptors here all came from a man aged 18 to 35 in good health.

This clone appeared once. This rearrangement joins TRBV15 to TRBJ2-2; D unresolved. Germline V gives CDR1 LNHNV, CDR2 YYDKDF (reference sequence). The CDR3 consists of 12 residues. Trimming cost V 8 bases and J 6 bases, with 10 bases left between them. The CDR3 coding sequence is TGTGCCACCCGTTCCCCTTCCGGGGAGCTGTTTTTT. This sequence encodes CATRSPSGELFF.

The CDR3 coding sequence is TGTGCCAGCAGGCTTTGGACAGGGAGTGGCTACACCTTC. Protein: CASRLWTGSGYTF. V gene TRBV5-6 combines with J gene TRBJ1-2; 8 bases agree with TRBD1. The junction had 7 bases not matched to a gene; V was cut back by 5 bases and J by 7 bases. The length of the CDR3 is 13 residues. In germline, CDR1 is SGHDT, CDR2 YYEEEE.

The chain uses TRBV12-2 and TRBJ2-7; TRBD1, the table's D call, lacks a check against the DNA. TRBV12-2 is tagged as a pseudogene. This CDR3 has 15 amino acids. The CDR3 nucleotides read TGTGCAAGTCGCTTAGCCTGGAGACAGGGTTACGAGCAGTACTTC. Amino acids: CASRLAWRQGYEQYF.

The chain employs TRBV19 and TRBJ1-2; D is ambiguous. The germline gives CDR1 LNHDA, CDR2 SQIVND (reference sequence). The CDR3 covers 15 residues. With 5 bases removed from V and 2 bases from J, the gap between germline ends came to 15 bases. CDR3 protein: CASSVNLGSNYGYTF. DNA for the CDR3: TGTGCCAGTAGTGTGAATTTAGGGTCCAACTATGGCTACACCTTC. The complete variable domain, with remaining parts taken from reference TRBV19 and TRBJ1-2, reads DGGITQSPKYLFRKEGQNVTLSCEQNLNHDAMYWYRQDPGQGLRLIYYSQIVNDFQKGDIAEGYSVSREKKESFPLTVTSAQKNPTAFYLCASSVNLGSNYGYTFGSGTRLTVV.

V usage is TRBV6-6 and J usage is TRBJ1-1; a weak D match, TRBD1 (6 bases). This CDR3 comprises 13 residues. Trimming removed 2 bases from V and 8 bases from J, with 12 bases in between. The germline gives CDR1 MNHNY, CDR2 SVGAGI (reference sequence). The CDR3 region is CASSYLAGTEAFF. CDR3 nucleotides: TGTGCCAGCAGTTACCTTGCGGGGACAGAAGCTTTCTTT.

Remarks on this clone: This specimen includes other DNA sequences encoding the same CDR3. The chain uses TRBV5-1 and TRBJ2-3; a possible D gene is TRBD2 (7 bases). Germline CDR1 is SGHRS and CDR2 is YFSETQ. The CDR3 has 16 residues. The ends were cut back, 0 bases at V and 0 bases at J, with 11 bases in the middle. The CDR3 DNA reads TGCGCCAGCAGCTTGGCCGCGGGGGCCAGCACAGATACGCAGTATTTT. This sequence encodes CASSLAAGASTDTQYF. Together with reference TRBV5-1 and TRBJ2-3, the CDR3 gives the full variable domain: KAGVTQTPRYLIKTRGQQVTLSCSPISGHRSVSWYQQTPGQGLQFLFEYFSETQRNKGNFPGRFSGRQFSNSRSEMNVSTLELGDSALYLCASSLAAGASTDTQYFGPGTRLTVL.

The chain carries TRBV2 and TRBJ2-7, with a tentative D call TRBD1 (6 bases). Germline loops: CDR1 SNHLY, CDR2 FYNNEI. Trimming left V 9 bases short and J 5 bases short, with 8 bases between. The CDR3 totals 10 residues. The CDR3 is CARGGHEQYF. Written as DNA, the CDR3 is TGTGCCAGAGGGGGTCACGAGCAGTACTTC.

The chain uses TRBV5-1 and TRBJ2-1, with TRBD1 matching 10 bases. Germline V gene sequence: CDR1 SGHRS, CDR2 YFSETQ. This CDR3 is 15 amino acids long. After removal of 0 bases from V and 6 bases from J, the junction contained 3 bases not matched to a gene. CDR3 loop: CASSLEGQGSNEQFF. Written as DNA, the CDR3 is TGCGCCAGCAGCTTGGAGGGACAGGGGAGCAATGAGCAGTTCTTC.

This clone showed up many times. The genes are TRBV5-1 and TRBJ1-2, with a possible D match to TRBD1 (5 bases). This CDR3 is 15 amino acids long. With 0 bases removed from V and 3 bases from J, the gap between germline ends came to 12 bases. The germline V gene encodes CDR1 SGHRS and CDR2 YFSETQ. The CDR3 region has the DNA TGCGCCAGCAGCTTGGGAGGGGCTGTAGACTATGGCTACACCTTC. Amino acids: CASSLGGAVDYGYTF.

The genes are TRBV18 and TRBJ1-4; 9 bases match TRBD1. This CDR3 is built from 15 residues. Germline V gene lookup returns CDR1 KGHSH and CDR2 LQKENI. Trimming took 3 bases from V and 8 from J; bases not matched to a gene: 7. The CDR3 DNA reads TGTGCCAGCTCACCCCTACAGGGGGCACAGGAAAAACTGTTTTTT. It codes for CASSPLQGAQEKLFF.

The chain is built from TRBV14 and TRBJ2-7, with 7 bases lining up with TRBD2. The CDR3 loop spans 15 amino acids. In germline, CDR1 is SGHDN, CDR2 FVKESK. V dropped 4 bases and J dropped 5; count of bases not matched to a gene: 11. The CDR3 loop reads CASSPLRGVQDEQYF. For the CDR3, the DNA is TGTGCCAGCAGCCCGTTACGGGGGGTCCAGGACGAGCAGTACTTC.

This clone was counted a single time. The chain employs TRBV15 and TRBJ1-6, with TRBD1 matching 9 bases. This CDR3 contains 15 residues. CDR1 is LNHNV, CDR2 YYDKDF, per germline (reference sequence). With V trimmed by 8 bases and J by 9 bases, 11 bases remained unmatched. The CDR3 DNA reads TGTGCCACCTCAGGGCAAACGACAGGGGGTTCACCCCTCCACTTT. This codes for CATSGQTTGGSPLHF.

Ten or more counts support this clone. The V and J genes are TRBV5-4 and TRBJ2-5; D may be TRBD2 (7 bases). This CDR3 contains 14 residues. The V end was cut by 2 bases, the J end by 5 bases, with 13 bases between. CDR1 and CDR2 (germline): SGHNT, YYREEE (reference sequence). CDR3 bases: TGTGCCAGCAGCTTACAACAGGGAGGGGAGACCCAGTACTTC. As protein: CASSLQQGGETQYF.

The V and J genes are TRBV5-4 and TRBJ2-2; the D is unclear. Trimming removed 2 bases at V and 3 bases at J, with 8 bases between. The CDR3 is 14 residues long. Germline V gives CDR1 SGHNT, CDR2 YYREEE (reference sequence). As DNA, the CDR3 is TGTGCCAGCAGCTTCGGCCTATACACCGGGGAGCTGTTTTTT. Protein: CASSFGLYTGELFF.

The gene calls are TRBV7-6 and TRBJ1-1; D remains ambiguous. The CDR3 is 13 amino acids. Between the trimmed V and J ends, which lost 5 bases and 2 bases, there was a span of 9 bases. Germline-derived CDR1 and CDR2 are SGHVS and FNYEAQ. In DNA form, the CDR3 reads TGTGCCAGCAGCCAGTTGCCAAACACTGAAGCTTTCTTT. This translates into CASSQLPNTEAFF.